Given below is one T cell receptor beta chain in context. What it binds is unknown. The data belong to a study of early T cells in non-severe SARS-CoV-2 infection. Across the whole study: Unsorted whole blood bulk RNA was sequenced, with unpaired chains. The study's findings and limits: Private and CD4 specificities were missed by VDJdb matching, which favored anti-spike CD8 responses.

Attachment of unique molecular identifiers was made to individual cDNA molecules. TCRdb ran MiXCR on the 5' RACE reads and lists one entry per CDR3 protein. The table includes about 83,000 distinct CDR3 sequences, more than 9% detected once. Deletions cut 7 bases from V and 1 base from J, with 9 bases between. The CDR3 totals 13 residues. CDR1 is SEHNR, CDR2 FQNEAQ, per germline (reference sequence). The TCR comes from an adult who was a healthcare worker with PCR-confirmed SARS-CoV-2 infection or an uninfected control (not recorded which). Sequencing used whole blood, obtained at baseline. The chain is built from TRBV7-9 and TRBJ2-3, with D perhaps matching TRBD1 (6 bases). The DNA of the CDR3 is TGTGCCAGCACCCAGGGGCGCACAGATACGCAGTATTTT. This encodes CASTQGRTDTQYF.